This section outlines one T cell receptor (beta chain) sequence together with its context. The target of this receptor is not known. Per-nucleotide qualities are absent, and no much larger clonotype sits a single base away. The entry originates in a study of blood T cell repertoires in COVID-19 (TCRdb year 2020). Notes on the research overall: Samples from collaborators originated in the United States, Italy and Spain and spanned both the acute and convalescent phases of COVID-19. A freely available public database, intended as a resource for researchers studying the immune response to SARS-CoV-2, is where the repertoires were released. Samples were obtained from the ongoing ImmuneRACE study (first 160 participants) and from 1,254 subjects provided by 6 global collaborators. Sample metadata almost always included a de-identified subject ID, COVID-19 status, age in years and sex. Subjects who had been exposed to COVID-19, were actively infected with it, or had recovered from it provided the deeply sampled blood TCRbeta repertoires that made up the dataset. HLA class I and class II types, where available, came from metadata supplied by the sample provider rather than from assay-based typing. The material from the prospective study consisted of cDNA or gDNA derived from T cells, B-cell-depleted T cells, or PBMCs.

TCRbeta CDR3 regions were amplified from genomic DNA by means of the immunoSEQ Assay, a bias-controlled multiplex PCR. The study's processing was this. The number of nucleated cells in each sample was estimated from the amplification of reference gene primers within the assay. To quantify the absolute abundance of each unique TCRbeta CDR3 rearrangement, sequence reads were collapsed and filtered. For each sample, productive Simpson clonality was calculated as the square root of Simpson's diversity index over productive rearrangements. TCRdb provides this immuneACCESS table in a form limited to in-frame rearrangements. Some clones are lacking; in checked studies, under half of them reflect an unresolved V gene, and why the rest are absent is not known. From that table come the V and J calls and clone size; the DNA was used to work out D and trimming. The sample profile shows about 24,000 clones; 80% to 85% of them were found once. Jointly, the top ten make up around 7% of the sample.

The CDR3 spans 14 residues, from the cysteine through the phenylalanine. The sequence is cut down to CDR3 DNA, 42 bases in frame from base 1. The study at large found these results: The amount of clinical and demographic metadata varied by source and participant and was provided uncurated.

Collaborating institutions collected whole blood in K2EDTA tubes following their own protocols. For TCRbeta analysis, collaborators shipped samples as frozen whole blood, isolated PBMCs, or DNA extracted from either of those sample types. Sequenced material: peripheral blood. The source is a man in his 70s with acute or convalescent COVID-19. This sequence uses TRBV21-1 and TRBJ2-7; the table calls TRBD1, which could not be checked here. TRBV21-1 is recorded as a pseudogene. The CDR3 reads CASSRPGQLYEQYF. The nucleotide sequence is given as TGTGCCAGCAGCAGACCGGGACAGCTCTACGAGCAGTACTTC.